Included here is one T cell receptor (beta chain) sequence, with context. Its specificity is unknown. Trimming pared 5 bases from V and 5 bases from J, leaving 15 bases between. This CDR3 is 15 amino acids long. Germline CDR1 is SGHVS and CDR2 is FNYEAQ. Each CDR3 protein gets one entry after TCRdb re-called the reads with MiXCR. Altogether approximately 200,000 distinct CDR3 sequences are present, 22% being singletons, with the ten largest covering about 20%. This record belongs to a study of T cell repertoires in cytomegalovirus infection. Study overall: Signatures in public TCR beta sequences pointed to both CMV infection and matching HLA type. Overall study findings and caveats: Frequencies of public TCR beta families were cumulated, and this identified carriers of CMV plus the relevant HLA. In two of eight donors, the top clonotype was HLA-C-restricted CMV-specific.

Input material: CD8+ T cells from PBMCs. The gene calls are TRBV7-6 and TRBJ2-2; a weak D match, TRBD1 (5 bases). This sequence was found in a human donor in good health (CMV status not recorded). Some clones in this sample may be carry-over from other donors' samples. The CDR3 DNA sequence: TGTGCCAGCAGCCCGACCCCCCCAGGGACCGGGGAGCTGTTTTTT. This gives the protein CASSPTPPGTGELFF.